The rows below give T cell receptor beta chains drawn from one sample of a study of shared clonotypes between healthy human individuals. This table comes from immunoSEQ multiplex PCR, and its TCRdb copy is limited to in-frame clones, with some not included. This sample has roughly 2 million clones; about 95% occur once, and the top ten carry about 1.1%. Sequenced input: naive CD8+ T cells sorted from blood. All receptors come from a man aged 18 to 29 in good health. Both conserved end residues are part of each CDR3. The order of the fields is D gene, V gene, J gene, CDR3 protein. A D gene is named only where the DNA matches it firmly.

NA	TRBV10-2	TRBJ1-2	CASRGWSYTF
NA	TRBV4-3	TRBJ1-6	CASSGYGNSPLHF
TRBD1	TRBV7-2	TRBJ1-2	CASSPGQGAPPTF
NA	TRBV2	TRBJ2-5	CASRYSPETQYF
NA	TRBV7-9	TRBJ1-1	CASSLASSVYTEAFF
NA	TRBV5-1	TRBJ2-3	CASSFLWDRSTDTQYF
TRBD2	TRBV5-6	TRBJ2-1	CASSLTLGTSKWVGGEQFF
NA	TRBV5-6	TRBJ2-5	CASSLAHQETQYF
TRBD1	TRBV6-1	TRBJ2-3	CASSVSEQGYTDTQYF
NA	TRBV9	TRBJ2-3	CASSVGGGDRTDTQYF
NA	TRBV28	TRBJ1-5	CASRDGYQPQHF
TRBD1	TRBV7-9	TRBJ2-5	CASSPRQGYSQETQYF
TRBD1	TRBV7-2	TRBJ1-1	CASSSGQGAPEAFF
NA	TRBV10-1	TRBJ2-7	CASSDGWKQYF
TRBD2	TRBV27	TRBJ2-1	CASSPLGREGNNEQFF
TRBD2	TRBV13	TRBJ2-3	CASSLGPSGAYTDTQYF
NA	TRBV12-2	TRBJ1-2	CASRLGTGKGGYTF
NA	TRBV4-1	TRBJ1-1	CASSMGRDMNTEAFF
TRBD1	TRBV6-5	TRBJ1-1	CASRQGQGENTEAFF
NA	TRBV27	TRBJ2-3	CASSLLFPGDTQYF
NA	TRBV4-3	TRBJ1-5	CASSQDPPRGNQPQHF
NA	TRBV5-6	TRBJ2-5	CASSFGGLETQYF
NA	TRBV9	TRBJ2-7	CASSAVEGEQYF
TRBD2	TRBV7-9	TRBJ2-3	CASSPRLAGGEQADTQYF
TRBD1	TRBV2	TRBJ2-2	CASSVGVGQSTGELFF
TRBD1	TRBV6-1	TRBJ1-1	CASSLTGGGTEAFF
NA	TRBV5-6	TRBJ2-1	CASSPKTFLEYNSYNEQFF
NA	TRBV7-9	TRBJ2-7	CASSLADYEQYF
NA	TRBV5-1	TRBJ2-2	CASSFRGTGELFF
NA	TRBV10-3	TRBJ2-3	CAISDLDSKTSTDTQYF
TRBD2	TRBV5-1	TRBJ2-1	CASQGAGAYNEQFF
TRBD2	TRBV11-2	TRBJ2-2	CASSLTSGNTGELFF
TRBD1	TRBV5-6	TRBJ1-1	CASSWTGPLNTEAFF
NA	TRBV5-6	TRBJ2-7	CASSELGEQYF
NA	TRBV7-9	TRBJ2-5	CASSLVPIGGQETQYF
TRBD1	TRBV7-9	TRBJ2-7	CASSYRDSSSYEQYF
TRBD1	TRBV30	TRBJ2-1	CAWEPAGTGQGEQFF
NA	TRBV2	TRBJ1-6	CASSGGEGNNSPLHF
NA	TRBV27	TRBJ2-3	CASSLWSRGPSTDTQYF
TRBD1	TRBV29-1	TRBJ2-2	CSVEGTGNTGELFF
NA	TRBV5-1	TRBJ2-7	CASASARGIIDEQYF
NA	TRBV6-5	TRBJ2-5	CASSKYSDEETQYF
TRBD2	TRBV9	TRBJ2-2	CASSSGGPDTGELFF
NA	TRBV29-1	TRBJ2-7	CSVEEVNRQSYEQYF
TRBD1	TRBV27	TRBJ2-5	CASSQLQGVRETQYF
NA	TRBV2	TRBJ2-3	CASIFVRESDTDTQYF
TRBD1	TRBV4-1	TRBJ1-6	CASSQAGTGGSPLHF
NA	TRBV27	TRBJ2-2	CASSLVGSNGELFF
TRBD1	TRBV7-8	TRBJ1-2	CASSGGQGNYGYTF
TRBD1	TRBV28	TRBJ1-4	CASSLILSDRVSEKLFF
NA	TRBV29-1	TRBJ2-7	CSVWQKDEQYF